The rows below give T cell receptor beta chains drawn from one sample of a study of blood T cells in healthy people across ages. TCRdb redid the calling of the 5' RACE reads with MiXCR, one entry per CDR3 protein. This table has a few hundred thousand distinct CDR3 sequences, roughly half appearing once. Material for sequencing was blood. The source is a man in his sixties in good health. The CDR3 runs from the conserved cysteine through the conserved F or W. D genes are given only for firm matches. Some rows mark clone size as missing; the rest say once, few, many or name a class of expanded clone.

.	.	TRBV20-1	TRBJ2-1	TGCAGTGCCGAGAGCGGGCATGGGGCCTACAATGAGCAGTTCTTC	CSAESGHGAYNEQFF
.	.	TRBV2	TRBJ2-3	TGTGCCAGCGACCCCGTGGGGGGAACAGATACGCAGTATTTT	CASDPVGGTDTQYF
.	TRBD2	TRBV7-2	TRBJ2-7	TGTGCCAGCAGCTCTCGAGCGGGGAACTACGAGCAGTACTTC	CASSSRAGNYEQYF
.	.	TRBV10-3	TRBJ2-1	TGTGCCATCAGGCAGGGTGGGCGCGGTGAGCAGTTCTTC	CAIRQGGRGEQFF
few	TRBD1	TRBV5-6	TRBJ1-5	TGTGCCAGCAGCTTGGGTGGACAGGGAGGAATATGGCAGCCCCAGCATTTT	CASSLGGQGGIWQPQHF
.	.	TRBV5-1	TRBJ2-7	TGCGCCAGCAGCCCTCAACAGATCTCCTACGAGCAGTACTTC	CASSPQQISYEQYF
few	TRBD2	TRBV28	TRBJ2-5	TGTGCCAGCAGTTTCTCGACTAGCGGGGGACAAGAGACCCAGTACTTC	CASSFSTSGGQETQYF
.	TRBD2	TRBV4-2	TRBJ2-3	TGTGCCAGCAGCCTCAACCCGGCGGGGGGGCCATTAGATACGCAGTATTTT	CASSLNPAGGPLDTQYF
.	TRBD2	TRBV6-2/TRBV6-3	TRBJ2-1	TGTGCCAGCACCGATACTAGCGGGAGCTACAATGAGCAGTTCTTC	CASTDTSGSYNEQFF
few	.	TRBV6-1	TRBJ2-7	TGTGCCAGCAGTCCACGTTCCGGGGAGCGGTTATCCTACGAGCAGTACTTC	CASSPRSGERLSYEQYF
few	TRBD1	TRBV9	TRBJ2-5	TGTGCCAGCAGCGCGACAGGGAGAGAGACCCAGTACTTC	CASSATGRETQYF
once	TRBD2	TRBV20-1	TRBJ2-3	TGCAGTGCTAGAGATCGGGGGAGGGCCTCAGATACGCAGTATTTT	CSARDRGRASDTQYF
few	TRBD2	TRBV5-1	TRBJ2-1	TGCGCCAGCAGCTTCGAGACTAGCGTGGGAAGTGAGCAGTTCTTC	CASSFETSVGSEQFF
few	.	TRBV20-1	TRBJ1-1	TGCAGTGCTAGAGGGGGGGTCAAGGCCTGGGAAGCTTTCTTT	CSARGGVKAWEAFF
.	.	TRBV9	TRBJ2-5	TGTGCCAGCAGCGTAGAGGGGTTTGAGACCCAGTACTTC	CASSVEGFETQYF
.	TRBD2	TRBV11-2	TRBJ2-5	TGTGCCAGCAGCTTAGATAGCGGGGAGGGAGAGACCCAGTACTTC	CASSLDSGEGETQYF
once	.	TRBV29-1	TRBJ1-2	TGCAGCGTTGCCCCATCCGGGGCGAGGGGCTATGGCTACACCTTC	CSVAPSGARGYGYTF
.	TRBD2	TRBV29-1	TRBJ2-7	TGCAGCGTTGAAGACCCAACTAGCGGGGGGAGCTCCTACAATGAGCAGTACTTC	CSVEDPTSGGSSYNEQYF
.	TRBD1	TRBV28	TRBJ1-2	TGTGCCAGCAACGCACTAAGGACAGGTCAGAGGGACACCTTC	CASNALRTGQRDTF
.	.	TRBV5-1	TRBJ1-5	TGCGCCAGCAGCATGGACGGTAGCAATCAGCCCCAGCATTTT	CASSMDGSNQPQHF
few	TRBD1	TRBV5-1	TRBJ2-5	TGCGCCAGCAGCCCCCAGGGGGCTTCGGAGACCCAGTACTTC	CASSPQGASETQYF
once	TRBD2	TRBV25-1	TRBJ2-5	TGTGCCAGCAGTGAAACTGGCGGGGGGGCGGGAGAGACCCAGTACTTC	CASSETGGGAGETQYF